These 29 T cell receptor beta chains were sequenced from one sample in a study of T cells after yellow fever vaccination. MiXCR was run by TCRdb on the 5' RACE reads, yielding one entry per CDR3 protein. The sample carries more than 350,000 distinct CDR3 sequences, roughly 11% recorded once. The sequenced sample was PBMCs, obtained on the day of the first yellow fever vaccination. These receptor sequences come from a young man who received the YFV17D yellow fever vaccine.

This clonotype was observed a few times. The chain employs TRBV10-3 and TRBJ2-2, with unresolved D. Germline V gene data show CDR1 as ENHRY and CDR2 as SYGVKD. The CDR3 contains 13 residues. With 0 bases removed from V and 9 bases from J, the gap between germline ends came to 8 bases. The CDR3 DNA reads as TGTGCCATCAGTGAGTCGTCTCGGAGGGAGCTGTTTTTT. Its translation is CAISESSRRELFF.

The V and J genes are TRBV7-2 and TRBJ1-3; possible D gene TRBD1, 5 bases. The CDR3 length is 15 residues. Germline V gene sequence: CDR1 SGHTA, CDR2 FQGNSA. Trimming pared 4 bases from V and 0 bases from J, leaving 10 bases between. The CDR3, as DNA: TGTGCCAGCAGCTCACGACAGAACTCTGGAAACACCATATATTTT. Amino acid sequence: CASSSRQNSGNTIYF. The full variable domain, completed using reference TRBV7-2 and TRBJ1-3, is GAGVSQSPSNKVTEKGKDVELRCDPISGHTALYWYRQSLGQGLEFLIYFQGNSAPDKSGLPSDRFSAERTGGSVSTLTIQRTQQEDSAVYLCASSSRQNSGNTIYFGEGSWLTVV.

The chain employs TRBV20-1 and TRBJ2-7; 9 bases match TRBD2. The CDR3 sequence is 16 residues long. CDR1 DFQATT and CDR2 SNEGSKA come from the germline V gene (reference sequence). V lost 1 base to trimming and J lost 3 bases; unmatched junction nucleotides: 10. The chain's CDR3 is CSARGLTAGGNYEQYF. The CDR3 coding sequence is TGCAGTGCTAGAGGTCTTACCGCGGGGGGGAACTACGAGCAGTACTTC.

This clonotype was seen a few times. CDR3 loop: CASSLLSPGGNTIYF. In nucleotides, the CDR3 is TGTGCCAGCAGCTTACTTTCGCCAGGGGGAAACACCATATATTTT. The chain uses TRBV7-6 and TRBJ1-3; D is possibly TRBD1 (5 bases). CDR1 is SGHVS, CDR2 FNYEAQ, per germline. The CDR3 consists of 15 residues. The germline V and J ends were trimmed by 2 bases and 4 bases, with 12 bases remaining between them.

There are a few counts of this clonotype. The chain recombines TRBV2 with TRBJ2-2, with D perhaps TRBD2 (6 bases). Germline loops: CDR1 SNHLY, CDR2 FYNNEI. The V end lost 6 bases, the J end lost 6 bases, and 17 bases lay between the germline ends. The CDR3 covers 15 residues. CDR3 sequence reads: CASRWSSLASGELFF. DNA of the CDR3: TGTGCCAGCAGGTGGAGTAGCCTAGCGTCCGGGGAGCTGTTTTTT. The full variable domain, in which reference TRBV2 and TRBJ2-2 provide the parts outside the CDR3, is EPEVTQTPSHQVTQMGQEVILRCVPISNHLYFYWYRQILGQKVEFLVSFYNNEISEKSEIFDDQFSVERPDGSNFTLKIRSTKLEDSAMYFCASRWSSLASGELFFGEGSRLTVL.

The chain is built from TRBV2 and TRBJ2-2; D ambiguous. Trimming shortened V by 3 bases and J by 1 base, and 6 bases separated the two germline ends. Germline V gives CDR1 SNHLY, CDR2 FYNNEI. CDR3 length equals 14 residues. CDR3 sequence reads: CASSESENTGELFF. CDR3 nucleotides: TGTGCCAGCAGTGAGTCGGAGAACACCGGGGAGCTGTTTTTT. The full variable domain, with the rest looked up from reference TRBV2 and TRBJ2-2, is EPEVTQTPSHQVTQMGQEVILRCVPISNHLYFYWYRQILGQKVEFLVSFYNNEISEKSEIFDDQFSVERPDGSNFTLKIRSTKLEDSAMYFCASSESENTGELFFGEGSRLTVL.

The rearrangement joins TRBV5-1 to TRBJ2-7, with no clear D. Germline loops: CDR1 SGHRS, CDR2 YFSETQ. Trimming pared 0 bases from V and 9 bases from J, leaving 22 bases between. This CDR3 is built from 16 residues. The CDR3 nucleotides are TGCGCCAGCAGCTTGGACCGGACGGGCCACCTCTTGGGGCAGTACGTC. Translated: CASSLDRTGHLLGQYV.

This clonotype has only a few counts. V is TRBV20-1 and J is TRBJ1-2, with D possibly TRBD1 on 6 matching bases. Germline CDR1 DFQATT, CDR2 SNEGSKA (reference sequence). CDR3 length equals 14 residues. Trimming stripped 0 bases from V and 3 bases from J, with 11 bases between. In DNA form, the CDR3 reads TGCAGTGCTAGAGATACGGACAGTTACTATGGCTACACCTTC. Translation: CSARDTDSYYGYTF.

CDR3 nucleotide sequence: TGCAGTGCTAGGCAACAGGGACTAGCGGCAGATACGCAGTATTTT. Amino acid sequence: CSARQQGLAADTQYF. V usage is TRBV20-1 and J usage is TRBJ2-3; 11 nucleotides align to TRBD2. Germline CDR1 is DFQATT and CDR2 is SNEGSKA (reference sequence). J was trimmed by 4 bases and V by 3 bases; bases with no gene match: 6. CDR3 size: 15 residues.

The J gene is TRBJ2-1, the V gene TRBV9; D may be TRBD1 or TRBD2 (5 bases each). V dropped 3 bases and J dropped 4 bases, with 8 bases sitting between them. Germline values: CDR1 SGDLS, CDR2 YYNGEE. The CDR3 covers 13 residues. The CDR3 protein is CASSGGGYNEQFF. CDR3 DNA sequence: TGTGCCAGCAGCGGTGGGGGATACAATGAGCAGTTCTTC. The variable domain in full, completed from reference TRBV9 and TRBJ2-1, reads DSGVTQTPKHLITATGQRVTLRCSPRSGDLSVYWYQQSLDQGLQFLIQYYNGEERAKGNILERFSAQQFPDLHSELNLSSLELGDSALYFCASSGGGYNEQFFGPGTRLTVL.

In this sample, this clonotype turned up many times. The J gene is TRBJ1-5, the V gene TRBV12-3 or TRBV12-4, with D perhaps TRBD1 (5 bases). The CDR3 totals 12 residues. The V gene lost 6 bases and the J gene lost 4 bases, with 7 bases spanning the gap. The CDR3 loop is CASSQGNQPQHF. The CDR3 coding sequence is TGTGCCAGCAGCCAGGGAAATCAGCCCCAGCATTTT.

This clonotype was detected a few times. This chain links TRBV2 with TRBJ2-2; D is unresolved. Germline CDR1 is SNHLY and CDR2 is FYNNEI. The CDR3 sequence is 13 residues long. The V end was cut by 3 bases, the J end by 8 bases, with 10 bases between. CDR3 in DNA: TGTGCCAGCAGTGATACCAGTACGGGGGAGCTGTTTTTT. This translates into CASSDTSTGELFF.

This clonotype was observed a handful of times. This chain links TRBV6-1 with TRBJ2-7; 7 bases match TRBD1. V gave up 7 bases and J gave up 2 bases; unmatched junction bases: 11. Germline V gives CDR1 MNHNS, CDR2 SASEGT. The CDR3 runs 15 residues. This chain's CDR3 is CASNDRVGLTYEQYF. CDR3 sequence (DNA): TGTGCCAGCAACGACAGGGTGGGGTTAACCTACGAGCAGTACTTC.

This clonotype appeared a few times. The V and J genes are TRBV7-9 and TRBJ2-3; D unclear. V was clipped by 5 bases and J by 7 bases, with 10 bases between them. The CDR3 covers 12 residues. Per the germline V gene, CDR1 is SEHNR and CDR2 is FQNEAQ (reference sequence). Here the CDR3 DNA reads TGTGCCAGCAGCCGTATGGGAAATACGCAGTATTTT. Translation: CASSRMGNTQYF.

This rearrangement joins TRBV20-1 to TRBJ2-1; 8 nucleotides agree with TRBD2. V lost 5 bases and J lost 7; bases outside the gene matches: 13. Germline V lookup: CDR1 DFQATT, CDR2 SNEGSKA (reference sequence). CDR3 length: 15 amino acids. CDR3 protein: CSAVPGIAGLNEQFF. The CDR3 region has the DNA TGCAGTGCTGTCCCCGGGATAGCGGGGCTGAATGAGCAGTTCTTC.

This clonotype was observed a single time. The chain couples TRBV4-3 to TRBJ2-6; D remains ambiguous. Trimming took 0 bases from V and 0 from J, leaving 9 bases between them. Germline lookup yields CDR1 LGHNA and CDR2 YSLEER. This CDR3 spans 17 amino acids. The CDR3 nucleotides read TGCGCCAGCAGCCAAGATCTTCCAGGCTCTGGGGCCAACGTCCTGACTTTC. Its protein product is CASSQDLPGSGANVLTF.

V gene TRBV20-1 combines with J gene TRBJ2-3, with 13 bases lining up with TRBD2. Looked up from germline, CDR1 is DFQATT and CDR2 is SNEGSKA (reference sequence). This CDR3 spans 17 amino acids. Losses at the gene ends were 6 bases for V and 0 bases for J; bases not matched to a gene: 9. CDR3 DNA sequence: TGCAGTGCGCCGACTAGCGGGGGGCGCCTTAGCACAGATACGCAGTATTTT. It specifies CSAPTSGGRLSTDTQYF.

This clonotype was found a few times. This chain links TRBV20-1 with TRBJ2-7, with 9 bases that match TRBD1. Trimming cost V 3 bases and J 1 base; bases outside gene matches: 7. CDR1 DFQATT and CDR2 SNEGSKA come from the germline V gene (reference sequence). The CDR3 totals 15 residues. The CDR3 DNA reads TGCAGTGCTAGGACCGGGACAGGGTCTTCCTACGAGCAGTACTTC. Encoded protein: CSARTGTGSSYEQYF.

This chain joins TRBV14 and TRBJ1-1; D possibly corresponds to TRBD1 (6 bases). V lost 4 bases and J lost 1, with 16 bases in between. There are 16 residues in the CDR3. Germline V gives CDR1 SGHDN, CDR2 FVKESK. Here the CDR3 DNA reads TGTGCCAGCAGCCTCACAAGGGGGGATGCGAACACTGAAGCTTTCTTT. This sequence encodes CASSLTRGDANTEAFF.

The rearrangement joins TRBV5-6 to TRBJ2-1, with D hard to call. There are 15 residues in the CDR3. V was pared by 3 bases and J by 1 base, with 11 bases between. The germline CDR1 and CDR2 sequences are SGHDT and YYEEEE. The CDR3 DNA sequence: TGTGCCAGCAGCTGGATAGGCGCATCCTACAATGAGCAGTTCTTC. It specifies CASSWIGASYNEQFF. The whole variable domain, remainder taken from reference TRBV5-6 and TRBJ2-1, is DAGVTQSPTHLIKTRGQQVTLRCSPKSGHDTVSWYQQALGQGPQFIFQYYEEEERQRGNFPDRFSGHQFPNYSSELNVNALLLGDSALYLCASSWIGASYNEQFFGPGTRLTVL.

The sample holds a few counts of this clonotype. The V call is TRBV5-1, the J call TRBJ2-4; D not resolved. CDR1 and CDR2 (germline): SGHRS, YFSETQ. The CDR3 consists of 14 residues. V shed 0 bases and J shed 1 base, with 5 bases lying between them. This chain's CDR3 is CASSLGEAKNIQYF. As DNA, the CDR3 is TGCGCCAGCAGCTTGGGAGAGGCCAAAAACATTCAGTACTTC.

A few counts support this clonotype. The chain uses TRBV10-2 and TRBJ2-2; D is perhaps TRBD2 (5 bases). Germline V gives CDR1 WSHSY, CDR2 SAAADI. Trimming removed 9 bases at V and 6 bases at J, with 17 bases between. This CDR3 has 14 residues. CDR3 nucleotide sequence: TGCGCCAGTAGAGGGAACGGCCCCGCCGGGGAGCTGTTTTTT. Protein product: CASRGNGPAGELFF.

This clonotype showed up just a few times. The chain combines TRBV4-1 with TRBJ2-2, with TRBD2 identical over 10 bases. Germline V gene sequence: CDR1 MGHRA, CDR2 YSYEKL. V shed 4 bases and J 4 bases; nucleotides not matched to a gene: 6. This CDR3 contains 16 residues. CDR3 sequence (DNA): TGCGCCAGCAGCCTCGCTAGCGGGGGATTCACCGGGGAGCTGTTTTTT. Its protein is CASSLASGGFTGELFF.

This clonotype was seen repeatedly, ten times or more. This chain joins TRBV10-3 and TRBJ2-7; 10 bases are shared with TRBD1. This CDR3 has 15 amino acids. With 6 bases clipped from V and 3 bases from J, the junction kept 8 bases outside the gene matches. Germline V gene lookup returns CDR1 ENHRY and CDR2 SYGVKD. The CDR3 is CAIRPRTGGGYEQYF. The CDR3 nucleotides are TGTGCCATCAGGCCACGGACAGGGGGAGGCTACGAGCAGTACTTC.

The V call is TRBV11-2, the J call TRBJ2-7; D gene ambiguous. This CDR3 has 14 residues. The ends were cut back, 4 bases at V and 3 bases at J, with 13 bases in the middle. The germline V gene has CDR1 SGHAT and CDR2 FQNNGV. The CDR3 here is CASSSVIQGYEQYF. The CDR3 coding sequence is TGTGCCAGCAGCTCGGTGATCCAAGGCTACGAGCAGTACTTC.

In its sample, this clonotype was seen a few times. The rearrangement links TRBV29-1 to TRBJ2-2; 7 bases line up with TRBD2. The CDR3 runs 14 residues. Per germline, CDR1 SQVTM and CDR2 ANQGSEA. V was clipped by 7 bases and J by 6 bases; unmatched bases: 11. The CDR3 is CSALRGVSAGELFF. Here the CDR3 DNA reads TGCAGCGCCCTTCGGGGGGTTAGCGCCGGGGAGCTGTTTTTT.

The chain joins TRBV7-9 to TRBJ1-5; a weak D match, TRBD1 (5 bases). The CDR3 length is 14 residues. V gave up 4 bases and J gave up 10 bases, with 17 bases separating them. Germline V gene sequence: CDR1 SEHNR, CDR2 FQNEAQ (reference sequence). This CDR3 reads CASSYETKGSPQHF. The CDR3 DNA is TGTGCCAGCAGCTACGAGACGAAGGGGTCACCCCAGCATTTT.

This clonotype was seen only a few times. The rearrangement links TRBV10-3 to TRBJ1-2; no clear D gene. This CDR3 spans 14 amino acids. From germline, CDR1 is ENHRY and CDR2 SYGVKD. The ends were cut back, 2 bases at V and 2 bases at J, with 9 bases in the middle. CDR3 coding DNA: TGTGCCATCAGTGAGAGTCCGCCAAACTATGGCTACACCTTC. Translated, it gives CAISESPPNYGYTF.

In its sample, this clonotype was seen a few times. The V call is TRBV7-8, the J call TRBJ2-1, with 9 nucleotides matching TRBD1. CDR1 is SGHVS and CDR2 is FQNEAQ in the germline V gene. The CDR3 length is 17 residues. After removal of 5 bases from V and 5 bases from J, the junction contained 13 bases not matched to a gene. The CDR3 bases are TGTGCCAGCAGCCCCGGGACAGGGTGGTCTCTTCACAATGAGCAGTTCTTC. It translates to CASSPGTGWSLHNEQFF.